Sequencing of this T cell receptor (beta chain) was carried out in a study of blood T cell repertoires in COVID-19 (dated by TCRdb to 2018 to 2021). At the level of the whole study: Samples from collaborators originated in the United States, Italy and Spain and spanned both the acute and convalescent phases of COVID-19. The material from the prospective study consisted of cDNA or gDNA derived from T cells, B-cell-depleted T cells, or PBMCs. Deeply sampled blood TCRbeta repertoires from subjects exposed to, actively infected with, or recovered from COVID-19 were included in the dataset. The repertoires were released in a freely available public database meant as a resource for research on the immune response to SARS-CoV-2. Samples came from the ongoing ImmuneRACE study (first 160 participants) plus 1,254 subjects from 6 global collaborators. Sample metadata almost always included a de-identified subject ID, COVID-19 status, age in years and sex. Where HLA class I and class II types were available, the types were taken from metadata supplied by the sample provider, not from assay-based typing. General study outcomes and caveats: The quantity of clinical and demographic metadata differed by source and by participant and was supplied without curation.

Enrolling through a virtual design, the prospective study's participants ranged in age from about 18 to 89 years and lived across 24 United States geographic areas. In the prospective study, cohorts were assigned on the basis of participant-reported clinical history obtained from a screening survey and a study questionnaire. Recovered participants in ImmuneRACE Cohort 3 were defined by two consecutive negative NP/OP PCR tests, clearance by a healthcare professional, or resolution of symptoms. Mobile phlebotomists in the prospective study collected whole blood, serum and a nasopharyngeal or oropharyngeal swab from every participant. Additional blood draws and questionnaires over an approximately two-month period could optionally be provided by prospective study participants. Blood samples from the prospective study were shipped frozen or at room temperature prior to DNA extraction. Turning to this clone: Its antigen specificity is not known. No much larger clone exists at a distance of one base, and base qualities are not known.

TCRbeta CDR3 regions were amplified from genomic DNA using the immunoSEQ Assay, a bias-controlled multiplex PCR. The paper's data handling went like this. Within the assay, amplification of reference gene primers was used to estimate how many nucleated cells each sample contained. Sequence reads were collapsed and filtered to measure the absolute abundance of every unique TCRbeta CDR3 rearrangement. For each sample, productive Simpson clonality was calculated as the square root of Simpson's diversity index over productive rearrangements. TCRdb stores this immuneACCESS table with in-frame sequences only. Part of the clones is absent; in the studies checked, under half of the shortfall reflects unresolved V genes, and no reason is known for the rest. Clone size and the V and J calls come from that table; the DNA yielded D and trimming. The sample contains about 350,000 clones, about 90% of them found a single time. 2.5% to 3.5% of the sample is held by the ten biggest clonotypes.

CDR1 MGHRA and CDR2 YSYEKL were looked up in the germline V gene. V is trimmed back by 0 bases and J by 4 bases, and the junction contains 6 bases that no gene match accounts for. The CDR3 sequence holds 17 residues, the cysteine and phenylalanine included. CDR3 DNA is the only sequence kept; it has 51 bases, read in frame from the first base. The sequencing sample was made of PBMCs or T cells enriched from blood (not recorded which). This clonotype originated in a woman younger than 45 who had recovered from COVID-19. The rearranged chain carries TRBV4-1 and TRBJ2-1; TRBD2 lines up with 10 middle nucleotides. In nucleotides, the sequence is TGCGCCAGCAGCCAAGACGCCGGGACTAGCGCTTACAATGAGCAGTTCTTC. This gives the protein CASSQDAGTSAYNEQFF.